This T cell receptor (beta chain) is drawn from a study of a mutant IDH1 vaccine in newly diagnosed glioma. On the study more broadly: Vaccination was launched 4-6 weeks after radiotherapy alone, or with temozolomide cycles. Before enrollment, patients got radiotherapy alone, temozolomide alone, or mostly the combination.

Comments on this clone: Its antigen remains unknown.

This sample's time point: week 23, last vaccination. Doses comprised 300 ug of mutant IDH1 20-mer peptide each, plus topical imiquimod. Each tumor in the donors was a new WHO grade 3 or 4 astrocytoma, IDH1-mutant and ATRX-lost. Sequenced by immunoSEQ multiplex PCR; TCRdb stores in-frame clones only, minus some. Of about 54,000 clones detected, about 89% appear once; the ten largest clones hold around 1.5%. Here the sequenced sample was PBMCs, taken from a glioma patient whose treatment included an IDH1 peptide vaccine. The sequence derives from a man in his forties or fifties with glioma.

The DNA of the CDR3 is TGTGCCAGCAGCTTATATCAGGGACGGCGCAAAAACATTCAGTACTTC. This translates into CASSLYQGRRKNIQYF. V gene TRBV7-9 combines with J gene TRBJ2-4; D may be TRBD1 or TRBD2 (5 bases each). V lost 2 bases and J lost 3, with 14 bases in between. Germline V lookup: CDR1 SEHNR, CDR2 FQNEAQ (reference sequence). The CDR3 totals 16 residues.